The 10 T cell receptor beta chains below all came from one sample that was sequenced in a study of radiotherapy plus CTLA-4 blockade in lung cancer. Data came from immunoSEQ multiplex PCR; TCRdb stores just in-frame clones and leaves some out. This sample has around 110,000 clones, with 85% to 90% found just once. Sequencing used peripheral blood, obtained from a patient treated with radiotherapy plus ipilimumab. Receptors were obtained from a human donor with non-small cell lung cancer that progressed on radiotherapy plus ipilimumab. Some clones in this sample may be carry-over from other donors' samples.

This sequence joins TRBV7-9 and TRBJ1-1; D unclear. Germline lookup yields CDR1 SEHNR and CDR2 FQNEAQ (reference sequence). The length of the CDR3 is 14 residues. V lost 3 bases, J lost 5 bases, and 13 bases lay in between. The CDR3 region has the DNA TGTGCCAGCAGCTTCTATGATGAGGGAACTGAAGCTTTCTTT. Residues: CASSFYDEGTEAFF.

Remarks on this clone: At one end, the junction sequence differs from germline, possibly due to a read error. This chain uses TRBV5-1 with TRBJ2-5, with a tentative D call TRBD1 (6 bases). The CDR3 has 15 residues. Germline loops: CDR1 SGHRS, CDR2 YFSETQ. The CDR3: CASSLFGQTVETQYF. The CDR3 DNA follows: TGTGCCAGCAGCTTGTTCGGACAGACAGTGGAGACCCAGTACTTC.

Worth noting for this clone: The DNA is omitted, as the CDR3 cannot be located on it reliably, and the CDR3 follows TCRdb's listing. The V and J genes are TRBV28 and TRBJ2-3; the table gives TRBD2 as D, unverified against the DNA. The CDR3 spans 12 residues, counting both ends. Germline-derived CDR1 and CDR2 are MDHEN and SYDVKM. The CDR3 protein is CASSSSGDTQYF.

In DNA, the CDR3 is TGCGCCAGCAGCCCGGGACAGAGCACAGATACGCAGTATTTT. This translates into CASSPGQSTDTQYF. The J gene is TRBJ2-3, the V gene TRBV5-1; TRBD1 matches 7 bases. There are 14 residues in the CDR3. The germline V gene encodes CDR1 SGHRS and CDR2 YFSETQ. The V gene end was trimmed by 4 bases and the J gene end by 0 bases; junction bases not matched to a gene: 2.

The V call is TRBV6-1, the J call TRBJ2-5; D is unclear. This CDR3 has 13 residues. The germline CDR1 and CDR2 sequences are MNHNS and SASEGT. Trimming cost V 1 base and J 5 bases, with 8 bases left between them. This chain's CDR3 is CASSEVRGETQYF. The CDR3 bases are TGTGCCAGCAGTGAAGTCCGTGGGGAGACCCAGTACTTC.

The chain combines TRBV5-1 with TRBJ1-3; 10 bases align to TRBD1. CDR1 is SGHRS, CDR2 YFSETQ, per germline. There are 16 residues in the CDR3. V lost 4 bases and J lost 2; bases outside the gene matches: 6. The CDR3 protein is CASSPPGQGAGNTIYF. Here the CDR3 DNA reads TGCGCCAGCAGCCCTCCCGGACAGGGGGCTGGAAACACCATATATTTT.

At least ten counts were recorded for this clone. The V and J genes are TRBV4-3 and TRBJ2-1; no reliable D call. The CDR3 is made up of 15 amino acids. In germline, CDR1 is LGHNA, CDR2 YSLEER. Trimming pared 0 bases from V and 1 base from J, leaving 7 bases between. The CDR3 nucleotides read TGCGCCAGCAGCCAAGAGGTGGGATCCTACAATGAGCAGTTCTTC. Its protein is CASSQEVGSYNEQFF.

The CDR3 protein is CASRDGADYGYTF. The CDR3 DNA is TGTGCCAGCAGGGACGGGGCAGACTATGGCTACACCTTC. The chain carries TRBV2 and TRBJ1-2, with TRBD1 as a possible D gene (5 bases). The CDR3 is 13 residues long. Germline V gene lookup returns CDR1 SNHLY and CDR2 FYNNEI. V was shortened by 6 bases and J by 3 bases, with 11 bases between the two germline ends.

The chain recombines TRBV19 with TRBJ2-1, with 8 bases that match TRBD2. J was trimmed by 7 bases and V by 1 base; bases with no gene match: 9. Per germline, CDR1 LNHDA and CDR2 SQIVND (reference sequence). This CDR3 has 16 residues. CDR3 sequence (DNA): TGTGCCAGTAGTATAGCCGGGGGGGCCTCTTGGAATGAGCAGTTCTTC. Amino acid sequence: CASSIAGGASWNEQFF.

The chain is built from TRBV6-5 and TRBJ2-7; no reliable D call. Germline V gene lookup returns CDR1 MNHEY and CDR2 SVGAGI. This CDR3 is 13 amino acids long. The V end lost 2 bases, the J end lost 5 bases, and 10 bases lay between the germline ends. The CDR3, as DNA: TGTGCCAGCAGTTACGTGGTCGCGGACGAGCAGTACTTC. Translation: CASSYVVADEQYF.